The present T cell receptor beta chain was sequenced within a study of T-cell memory formation after mild COVID-19. Overall study context: Each donor largely had its own TCR clusters.

Study observations and caveats: There were some responding clones in pre-infection memory, which suggested that cross-reactive memory had joined.

Constant-segment primers served in 5'RACE that generated TCR alpha and TCR beta cDNA libraries bearing sample barcodes and UMIs. Each CDR3 protein gets one entry after TCRdb re-called the 5' RACE reads with MiXCR. This repertoire shows approximately 300,000 distinct CDR3 sequences, less than 9.5% found once; its top ten account for approximately 22%. This clonotype was detected only a few times. What it recognizes is unknown. The CDR3 sequence is 17 residues long. V lost 2 bases and J lost 0; bases outside the gene matches: 7. Germline CDR1 SGHVS, CDR2 FNYEAQ. This clonotype was obtained from a man between 18 and 35 years old who had mild COVID-19 (a few samples of this study predate the infection). Cell type and time point are not known. This chain uses TRBV7-6 with TRBJ2-1, with 7 bases that match TRBD1. What was sequenced was PBMCs or a T cell subset sorted from them (not recorded which). Written as DNA, the CDR3 is TGTGCCAGCAGCTTACACGGGACAGAAAGCTCCTACAATGAGCAGTTCTTC. Translated: CASSLHGTESSYNEQFF.